This TCR beta chain comes out of a study of OX40 agonist ivuxolimab in advanced cancers. Study-wide background: Enrollees could have had prior anti-PD-1, anti-PD-L1 or anti-CTLA-4 therapy, which over 35% had received.

Sequencing was performed with immunoSEQ multiplex PCR; in TCRdb, only in-frame clones are kept and a portion is missing. Among tens of thousands of clones listed, approximately 84% were seen once. V lost 5 bases, J lost 0 bases, and 5 bases stayed unmatched. This CDR3 region has 15 residues. CDR1 is SEHNR and CDR2 is FQNEAQ in the germline V gene (reference sequence). The source material was CD4+ or CD8+ T cells sorted from blood, sampled in a trial of the OX40 agonist ivuxolimab. This TCR came from an adult with an advanced solid tumor such as melanoma, head and neck, liver or kidney cancer. The chain combines TRBV7-9 with TRBJ2-7, with TRBD1 identical over 9 bases. The CDR3 here is CASSLGQGGSYEQYF. In DNA form, the CDR3 reads TGTGCCAGCAGCCTGGGACAGGGAGGCTCCTACGAGCAGTACTTC.